The rows below give T cell receptor beta chains drawn from one sample of a study of identical twins. A single record per CDR3 protein comes from TCRdb applying MiXCR to the 5' RACE reads. The sample shows around 690,000 distinct CDR3 sequences, 21% of them seen only once. These records were also assigned to another study, of T cells expressing NK-cell markers.

What was sequenced was PBMCs. These receptors came from a woman aged 18-30 years in good health. CDR3s leave out the opening cysteine and the closing phenylalanine or tryptophan. Clone size is shown for a subset of rows, as once, few, many or a class of expanded clone.

abundance	v_gene	j_gene	CDR3aa
few	TRBV7-8	TRBJ2-5	ASSPRGGGGTQY
NA	TRBV12-3/TRBV12-4	TRBJ1-1	ASSLSYRGNTEAF
few	TRBV5-1	TRBJ2-7	ASSSGLAGPVEQY
NA	TRBV15	TRBJ2-7	ATSSLEWTPSEQY
many	TRBV20-1	TRBJ1-4	SAPANALGGLF
few	TRBV5-1	TRBJ2-1	ASSLDGLAVYNEQF
NA	TRBV6-2/TRBV6-3	TRBJ2-7	ASSFLGGPTYEQY
few	TRBV6-5	TRBJ2-1	ASSYSTTSGTDEQF
NA	TRBV5-6	TRBJ2-7	ASSFLQGATHEQY
NA	TRBV7-2	TRBJ2-7	ASSYGTGGLRVY
many	TRBV21-1	TRBJ2-5	ASSVKGEKETQY
few	TRBV9	TRBJ2-7	ASSATGLDHYEQY
NA	TRBV18	TRBJ2-3	ASSLQEDTQY
few	TRBV3-1	TRBJ2-5	ASSHSGATFGTQY
many	TRBV29-1	TRBJ2-7	SVEGRGFEQY
NA	TRBV28	TRBJ1-2	ASSFPRRGYT
few	TRBV12-3/TRBV12-4	TRBJ1-5	ASSLGGHQPQH
few	TRBV6-5	TRBJ2-5	ASSYAGQGVRGKETQY
NA	TRBV12-3/TRBV12-4	TRBJ2-3	ASSQGGGNTDTQY
NA	TRBV6-1	TRBJ1-1	ASSDRSQGVEKAF
NA	TRBV6-1	TRBJ1-4	ASSDWAATNEKLF
NA	TRBV7-6	TRBJ2-7	ASSPTPGTDYDEQY
few	TRBV15	TRBJ2-5	ATSRDLGRDQY
few	TRBV4-1	TRBJ2-3	ASSHEVADTQY
many	TRBV12-3/TRBV12-4	TRBJ2-7	ASSLKSHEQY
few	TRBV20-1	TRBJ1-2	SARVMGAGYGYT
NA	TRBV5-1	TRBJ2-1	ASSAPGLAGYNEQF
few	TRBV29-1	TRBJ1-1	SVEPRTSFTEAF
NA	TRBV27	TRBJ1-2	ASSLSGLDYGYT
few	TRBV6-1	TRBJ1-5	ASSSVRNQPQH
many	TRBV2	TRBJ1-2	ASQGQLYGYT
few	TRBV12-3/TRBV12-4	TRBJ2-2	ASRTRETGELF
many	TRBV20-1	TRBJ1-6	SASTGGHSYNSPLH
few	TRBV29-1	TRBJ1-2	SVETGSYGYT
few	TRBV12-3/TRBV12-4	TRBJ1-2	ASSPDDSYGYT
few	TRBV5-1	TRBJ2-7	ASFEDNSYEQY
few	TRBV20-1	TRBJ1-2	SAVERTATFGYT
NA	TRBV5-5	TRBJ2-7	ASSETVAGAYEQY
NA	TRBV5-1	TRBJ2-2	ASSLAHTNTGELF
NA	TRBV9	TRBJ2-7	ASSTGTGKNYEQY
NA	TRBV20-1	TRBJ2-6	SASQGLPGANVLT
NA	TRBV27	TRBJ2-7	ASSFGGVGGQY
NA	TRBV5-1	TRBJ2-7	ASRHGETYEQY
many	TRBV29-1	TRBJ1-2	SVGRDTYGYT
few	TRBV20-1	TRBJ2-2	SARWNTGELF
NA	TRBV5-6	TRBJ2-7	ASSLGRNRNEQY
few	TRBV6-2/TRBV6-3	TRBJ2-1	ASSYSSRAVVYEQF
NA	TRBV12-3/TRBV12-4	TRBJ2-6	ASSFKGGPGANVLT
NA	TRBV7-3	TRBJ2-2	ASSLIGPGTGDGELF
NA	TRBV6-4	TRBJ1-5	ASSAGTGVGQPQH
NA	TRBV20-1	TRBJ2-1	SALNQRGAHEQF
NA	TRBV20-1	TRBJ2-7	SARDQMFGQY
few	TRBV10-3	TRBJ2-3	AISDLAGNTDTQY